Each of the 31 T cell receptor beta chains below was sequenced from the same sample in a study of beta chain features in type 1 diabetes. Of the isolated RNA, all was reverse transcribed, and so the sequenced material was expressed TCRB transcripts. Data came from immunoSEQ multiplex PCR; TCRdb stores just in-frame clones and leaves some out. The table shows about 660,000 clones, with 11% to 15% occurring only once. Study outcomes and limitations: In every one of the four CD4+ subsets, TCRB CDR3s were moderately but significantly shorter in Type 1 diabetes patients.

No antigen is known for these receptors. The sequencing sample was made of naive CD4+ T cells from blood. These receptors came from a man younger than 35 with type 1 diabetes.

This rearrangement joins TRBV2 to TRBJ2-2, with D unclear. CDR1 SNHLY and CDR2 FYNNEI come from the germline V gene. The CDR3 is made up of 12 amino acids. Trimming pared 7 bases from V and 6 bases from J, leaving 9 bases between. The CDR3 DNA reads TGTGCCAGCACGCTGTGGGCCGGGGAGCTGTTTTTT. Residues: CASTLWAGELFF. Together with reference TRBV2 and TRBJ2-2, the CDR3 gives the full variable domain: EPEVTQTPSHQVTQMGQEVILRCVPISNHLYFYWYRQILGQKVEFLVSFYNNEISEKSEIFDDQFSVERPDGSNFTLKIRSTKLEDSAMYFCASTLWAGELFFGEGSRLTVL.

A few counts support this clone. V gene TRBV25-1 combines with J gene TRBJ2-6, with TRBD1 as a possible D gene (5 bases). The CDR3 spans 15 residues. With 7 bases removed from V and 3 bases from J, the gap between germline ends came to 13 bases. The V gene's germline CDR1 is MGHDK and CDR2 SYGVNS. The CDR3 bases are TGTGCCAGCACACCCAGGGTAGGTGGGGCCAACGTCCTGACTTTC. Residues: CASTPRVGGANVLTF.

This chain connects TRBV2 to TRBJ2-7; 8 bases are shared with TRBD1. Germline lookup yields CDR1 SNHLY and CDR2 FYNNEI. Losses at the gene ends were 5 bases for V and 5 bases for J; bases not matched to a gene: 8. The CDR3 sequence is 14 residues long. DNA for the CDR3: TGTGCCAGCAGTTCCCGGACAGGGATGCACGAGCAGTACTTC. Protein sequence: CASSSRTGMHEQYF.

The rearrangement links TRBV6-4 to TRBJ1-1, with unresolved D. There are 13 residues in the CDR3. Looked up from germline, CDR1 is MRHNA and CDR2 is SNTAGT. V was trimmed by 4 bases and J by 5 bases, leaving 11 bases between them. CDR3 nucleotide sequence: TGTGCCAGCAGTGTTGAAGGGTCGACTGAAGCTTTCTTT. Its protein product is CASSVEGSTEAFF.

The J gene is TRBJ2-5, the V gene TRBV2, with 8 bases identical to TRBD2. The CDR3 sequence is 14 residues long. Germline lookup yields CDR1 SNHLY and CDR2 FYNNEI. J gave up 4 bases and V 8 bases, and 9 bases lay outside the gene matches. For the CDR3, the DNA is TGTGCCAGCTATGGGACTAGACGAGGAGAGACCCAGTACTTC. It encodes CASYGTRRGETQYF.

The CDR3 loop reads CASSPNRDTQYF. The CDR3 region has the DNA TGTGCCAGCAGCCCCAATAGAGATACGCAGTATTTT. V is TRBV11-2 and J is TRBJ2-3; D ambiguous. From germline, CDR1 is SGHAT and CDR2 FQNNGV. This CDR3 has 12 amino acids. The V end lost 5 bases, the J end lost 5 bases, and 8 bases lay between the germline ends.

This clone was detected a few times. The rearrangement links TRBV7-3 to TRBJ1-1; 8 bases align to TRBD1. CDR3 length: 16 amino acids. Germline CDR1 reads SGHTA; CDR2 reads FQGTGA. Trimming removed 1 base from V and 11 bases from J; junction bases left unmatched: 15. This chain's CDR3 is CASSLIGQGVGLDAFF. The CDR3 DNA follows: TGTGCCAGCAGCTTAATAGGACAGGGAGTAGGTTTGGACGCTTTCTTT.

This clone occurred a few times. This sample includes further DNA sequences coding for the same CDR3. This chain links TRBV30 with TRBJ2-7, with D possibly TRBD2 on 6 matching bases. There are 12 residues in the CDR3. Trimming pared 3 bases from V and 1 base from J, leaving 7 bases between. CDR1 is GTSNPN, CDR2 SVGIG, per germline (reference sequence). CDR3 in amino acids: CAWRGLSYEQYF. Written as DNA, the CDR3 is TGTGCCTGGAGGGGACTGTCCTACGAGCAGTACTTC. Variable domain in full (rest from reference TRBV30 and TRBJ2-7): SQTIHQWPATLVQPVGSPLSLECTVEGTSNPNLYWYRQAAGRGLQLLFYSVGIGQISSEVPQNLSASRPQDRQFILSSKKLLLSDSGFYLCAWRGLSYEQYFGPGTRLTVT.

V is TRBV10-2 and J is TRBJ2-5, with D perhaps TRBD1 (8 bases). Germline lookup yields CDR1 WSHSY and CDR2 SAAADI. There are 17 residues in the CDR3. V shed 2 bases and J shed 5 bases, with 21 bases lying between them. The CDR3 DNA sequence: TGCGCCAGCAGTGAGATACGGACAGGGAGGGCCGGGGAGACCCAGTACTTC. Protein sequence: CASSEIRTGRAGETQYF.

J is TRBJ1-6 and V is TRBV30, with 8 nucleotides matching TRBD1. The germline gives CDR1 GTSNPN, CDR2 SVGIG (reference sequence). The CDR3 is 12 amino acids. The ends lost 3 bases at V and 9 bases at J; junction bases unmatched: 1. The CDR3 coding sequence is TGTGCCTGGAGACAGGGGGGTTCACCCCTCCACTTT. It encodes CAWRQGGSPLHF.

CDR3 loop: CASSEWFRAYEQYF. CDR3 nucleotide sequence: TGTGCCAGCAGTGAATGGTTTAGAGCCTACGAGCAGTACTTC. The V gene is TRBV25-1, the J gene TRBJ2-7; no clear D. The CDR3 sequence is 14 residues long. V gave up 1 base and J gave up 2 bases, with 9 bases separating them. Germline CDR1 is MGHDK and CDR2 is SYGVNS.

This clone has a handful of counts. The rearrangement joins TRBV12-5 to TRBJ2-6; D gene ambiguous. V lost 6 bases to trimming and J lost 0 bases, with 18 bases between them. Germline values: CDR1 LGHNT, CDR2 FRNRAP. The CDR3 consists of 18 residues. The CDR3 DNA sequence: TGTGCTAGTGGCCTCTCACTGGGCGGTAACTCTGGGGCCAACGTCCTGACTTTC. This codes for CASGLSLGGNSGANVLTF.

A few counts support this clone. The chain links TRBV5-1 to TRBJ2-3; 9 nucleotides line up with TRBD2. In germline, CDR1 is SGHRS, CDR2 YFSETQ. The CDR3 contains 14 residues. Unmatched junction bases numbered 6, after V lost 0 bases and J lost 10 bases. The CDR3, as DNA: TGCGCCAGCAGCTTGGAAGCTAGCGGGACGGCGCAGTATTTT. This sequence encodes CASSLEASGTAQYF.

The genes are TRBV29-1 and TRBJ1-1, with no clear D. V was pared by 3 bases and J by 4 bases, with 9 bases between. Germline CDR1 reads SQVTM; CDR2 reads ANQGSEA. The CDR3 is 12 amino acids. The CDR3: CSVERVGTEAFF. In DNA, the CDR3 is TGCAGCGTTGAGCGTGTGGGCACTGAAGCTTTCTTT.

The CDR3 here is CASSYSKPRNYGYTF. The DNA of the CDR3 is TGTGCCAGCAGTTACTCGAAGCCCCGTAACTATGGCTACACCTTC. The chain combines TRBV6-5 with TRBJ1-2; D gene uncertain. From germline, CDR1 is MNHEY and CDR2 SVGAGI. The CDR3 has 15 amino acids. V lost 0 bases to trimming and J lost 1 base, with 9 bases between them.

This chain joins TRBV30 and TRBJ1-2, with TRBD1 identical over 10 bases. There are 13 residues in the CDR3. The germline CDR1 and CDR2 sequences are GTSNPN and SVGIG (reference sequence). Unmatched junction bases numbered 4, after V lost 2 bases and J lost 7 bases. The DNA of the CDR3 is TGTGCCTGGAGTTTGACAGGGGGCGGTGGCTACACCTTC. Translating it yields CAWSLTGGGGYTF.

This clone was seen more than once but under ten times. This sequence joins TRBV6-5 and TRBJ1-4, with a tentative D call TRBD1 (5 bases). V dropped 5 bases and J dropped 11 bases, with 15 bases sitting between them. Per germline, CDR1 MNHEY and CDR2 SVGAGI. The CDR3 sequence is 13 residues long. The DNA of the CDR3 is TGTGCCAGCAGTACCCTCCGGGACTCCAAACTGTTTTTT. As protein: CASSTLRDSKLFF.

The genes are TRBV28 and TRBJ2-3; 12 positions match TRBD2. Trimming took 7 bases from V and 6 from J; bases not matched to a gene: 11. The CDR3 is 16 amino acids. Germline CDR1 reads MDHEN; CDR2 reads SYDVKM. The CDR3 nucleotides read TGTGCCAGCACCGGGGCTAGCGGGAGGGTAGAGGATACGCAGTATTTT. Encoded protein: CASTGASGRVEDTQYF.

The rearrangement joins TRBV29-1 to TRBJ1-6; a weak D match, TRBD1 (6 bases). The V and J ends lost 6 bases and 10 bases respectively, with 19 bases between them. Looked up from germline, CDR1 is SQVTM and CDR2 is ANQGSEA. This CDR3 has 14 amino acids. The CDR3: CSVTTGGPKSPLHF. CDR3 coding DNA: TGCAGCGTCACAACGGGGGGGCCTAAGTCACCCCTCCACTTT.

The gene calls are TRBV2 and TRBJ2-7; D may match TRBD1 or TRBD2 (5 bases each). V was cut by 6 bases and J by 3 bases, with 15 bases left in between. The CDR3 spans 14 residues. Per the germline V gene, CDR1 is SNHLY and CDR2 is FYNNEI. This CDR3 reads CASRSGTAVYEQYF. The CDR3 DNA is TGTGCCAGCAGGTCCGGGACGGCAGTCTACGAGCAGTACTTC.

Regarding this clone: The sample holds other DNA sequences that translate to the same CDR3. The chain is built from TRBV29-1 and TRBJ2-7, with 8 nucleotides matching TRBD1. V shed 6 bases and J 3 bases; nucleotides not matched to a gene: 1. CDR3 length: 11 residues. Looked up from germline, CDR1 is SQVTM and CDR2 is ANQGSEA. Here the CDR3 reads CSVDRGYEQYF. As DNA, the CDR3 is TGCAGCGTCGACAGGGGCTACGAGCAGTACTTC.

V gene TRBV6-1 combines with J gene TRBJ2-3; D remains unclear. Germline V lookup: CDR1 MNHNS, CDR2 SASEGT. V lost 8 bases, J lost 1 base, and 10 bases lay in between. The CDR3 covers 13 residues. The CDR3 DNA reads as TGTGCCAGCGGAGTAATGGGCACAGATACGCAGTATTTT. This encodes CASGVMGTDTQYF.

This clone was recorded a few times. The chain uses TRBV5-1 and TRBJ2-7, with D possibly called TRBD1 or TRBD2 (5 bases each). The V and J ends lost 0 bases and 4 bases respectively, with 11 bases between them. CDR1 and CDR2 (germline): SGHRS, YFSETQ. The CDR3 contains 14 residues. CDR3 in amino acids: CASSLAEGPYEQYF. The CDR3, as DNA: TGCGCCAGCAGCTTGGCCGAGGGGCCATACGAGCAGTACTTC.

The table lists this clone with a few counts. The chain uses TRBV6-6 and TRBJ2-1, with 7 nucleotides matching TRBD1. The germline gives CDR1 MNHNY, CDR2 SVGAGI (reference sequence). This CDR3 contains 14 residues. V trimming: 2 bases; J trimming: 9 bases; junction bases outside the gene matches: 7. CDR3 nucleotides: TGTGCCAGCAGTTACGAGACAGGGATAAGTGAGCAGTTCTTC. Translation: CASSYETGISEQFF.

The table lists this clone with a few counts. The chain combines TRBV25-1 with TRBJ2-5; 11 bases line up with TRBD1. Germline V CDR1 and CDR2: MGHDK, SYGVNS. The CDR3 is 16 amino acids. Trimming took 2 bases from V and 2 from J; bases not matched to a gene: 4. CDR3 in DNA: TGTGCCAGCAGTGAAACGGGACAGGGGGGACAAGAGACCCAGTACTTC. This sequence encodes CASSETGQGGQETQYF.

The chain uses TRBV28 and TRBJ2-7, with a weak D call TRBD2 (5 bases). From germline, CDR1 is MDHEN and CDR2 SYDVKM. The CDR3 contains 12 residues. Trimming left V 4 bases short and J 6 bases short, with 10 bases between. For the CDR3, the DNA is TGTGCCAGCAGTTCGCAGGACTTCGAGCAGTACTTC. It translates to CASSSQDFEQYF.

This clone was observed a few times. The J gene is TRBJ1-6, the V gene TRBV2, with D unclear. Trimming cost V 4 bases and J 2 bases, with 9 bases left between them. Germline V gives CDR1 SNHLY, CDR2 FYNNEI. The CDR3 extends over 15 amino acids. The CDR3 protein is CASSGEAPYNSPLHF. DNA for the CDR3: TGTGCCAGCAGTGGAGAGGCACCCTATAATTCACCCCTCCACTTT.

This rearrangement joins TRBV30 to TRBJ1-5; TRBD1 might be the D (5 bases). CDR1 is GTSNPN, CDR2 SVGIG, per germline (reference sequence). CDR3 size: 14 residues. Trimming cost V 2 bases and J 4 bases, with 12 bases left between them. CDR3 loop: CAWSMGLPNQPQHF. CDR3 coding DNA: TGTGCCTGGAGTATGGGACTTCCAAATCAGCCCCAGCATTTT. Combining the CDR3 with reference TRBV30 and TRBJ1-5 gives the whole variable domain SQTIHQWPATLVQPVGSPLSLECTVEGTSNPNLYWYRQAAGRGLQLLFYSVGIGQISSEVPQNLSASRPQDRQFILSSKKLLLSDSGFYLCAWSMGLPNQPQHFGDGTRLSIL.

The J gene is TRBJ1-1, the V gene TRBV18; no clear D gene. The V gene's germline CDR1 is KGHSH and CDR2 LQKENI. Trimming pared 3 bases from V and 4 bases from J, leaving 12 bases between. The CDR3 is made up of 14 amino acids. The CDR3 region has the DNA TGTGCCAGCTCACCCCCGGGGTCAGGCACTGAAGCTTTCTTT. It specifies CASSPPGSGTEAFF.

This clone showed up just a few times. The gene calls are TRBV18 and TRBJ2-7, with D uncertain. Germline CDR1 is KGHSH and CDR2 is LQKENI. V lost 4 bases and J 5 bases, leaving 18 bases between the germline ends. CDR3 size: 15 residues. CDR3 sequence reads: CASSQSAVSRHEQYF. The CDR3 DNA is TGTGCCAGCTCACAATCCGCGGTCTCCAGACACGAGCAGTACTTC.

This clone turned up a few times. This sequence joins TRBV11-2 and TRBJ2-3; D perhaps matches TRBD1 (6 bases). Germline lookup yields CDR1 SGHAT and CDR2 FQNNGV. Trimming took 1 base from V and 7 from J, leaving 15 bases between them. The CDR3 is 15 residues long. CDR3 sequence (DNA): TGTGCCAGCAGCTTAGTCAGAGCAGGGGCTAATACGCAGTATTTT. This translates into CASSLVRAGANTQYF.